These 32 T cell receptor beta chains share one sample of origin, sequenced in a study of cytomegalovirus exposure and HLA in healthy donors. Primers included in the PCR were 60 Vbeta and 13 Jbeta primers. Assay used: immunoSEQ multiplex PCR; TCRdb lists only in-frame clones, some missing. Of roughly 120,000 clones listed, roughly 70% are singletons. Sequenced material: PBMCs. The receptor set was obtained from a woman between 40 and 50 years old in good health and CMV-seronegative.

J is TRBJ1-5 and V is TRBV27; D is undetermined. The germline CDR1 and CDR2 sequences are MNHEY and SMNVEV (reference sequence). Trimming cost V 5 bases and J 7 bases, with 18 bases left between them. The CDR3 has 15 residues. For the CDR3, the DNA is TGTGCCAGCAGTCACTCCGGGTCAGCGGGGCAGCCCCAGCATTTT. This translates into CASSHSGSAGQPQHF.

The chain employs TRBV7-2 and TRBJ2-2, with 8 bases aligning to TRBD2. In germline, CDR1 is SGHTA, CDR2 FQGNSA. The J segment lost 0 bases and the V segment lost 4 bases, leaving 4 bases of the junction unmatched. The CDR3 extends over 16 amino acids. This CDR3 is CASSSTGLANTGELFF. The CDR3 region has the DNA TGTGCCAGCAGCTCGACGGGACTAGCGAACACCGGGGAGCTGTTTTTT.

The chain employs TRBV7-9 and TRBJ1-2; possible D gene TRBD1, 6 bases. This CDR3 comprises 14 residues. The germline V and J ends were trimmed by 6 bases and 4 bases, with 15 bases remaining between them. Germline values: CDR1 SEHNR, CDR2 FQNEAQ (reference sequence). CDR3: CASRPGTGTYGYTF. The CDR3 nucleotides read TGTGCCAGCAGACCTGGAACAGGGACCTATGGCTACACCTTC.

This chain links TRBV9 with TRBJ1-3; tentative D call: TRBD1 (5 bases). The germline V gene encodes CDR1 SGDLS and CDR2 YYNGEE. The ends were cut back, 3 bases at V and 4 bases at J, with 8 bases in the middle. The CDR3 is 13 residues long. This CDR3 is CASSDRQGNTIYF. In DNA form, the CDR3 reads TGTGCCAGCAGCGATCGACAGGGAAACACCATATATTTT. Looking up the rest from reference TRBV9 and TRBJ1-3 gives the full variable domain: DSGVTQTPKHLITATGQRVTLRCSPRSGDLSVYWYQQSLDQGLQFLIQYYNGEERAKGNILERFSAQQFPDLHSELNLSSLELGDSALYFCASSDRQGNTIYFGEGSWLTVV.

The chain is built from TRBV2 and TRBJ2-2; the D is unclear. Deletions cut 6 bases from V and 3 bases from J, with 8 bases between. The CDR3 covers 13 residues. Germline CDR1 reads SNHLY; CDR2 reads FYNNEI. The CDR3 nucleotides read TGTGCCAGCAGACGACAAGACACCGGGGAGCTGTTTTTT. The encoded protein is CASRRQDTGELFF.

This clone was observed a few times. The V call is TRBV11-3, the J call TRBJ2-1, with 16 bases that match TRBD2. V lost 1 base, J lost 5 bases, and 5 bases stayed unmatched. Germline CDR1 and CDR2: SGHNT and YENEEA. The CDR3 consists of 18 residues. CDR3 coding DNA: TGTGCCAGCAGCTTAGGGGGACTAGCGGGAGGGGAGAACAATGAGCAGTTCTTC. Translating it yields CASSLGGLAGGENNEQFF. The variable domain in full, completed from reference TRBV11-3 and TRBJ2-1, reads EAGVVQSPRYKIIEKKQPVAFWCNPISGHNTLYWYLQNLGQGPELLIRYENEEAVDDSQLPKDRFSAERLKGVDSTLKIQPAELGDSAVYLCASSLGGLAGGENNEQFFGPGTRLTVL.

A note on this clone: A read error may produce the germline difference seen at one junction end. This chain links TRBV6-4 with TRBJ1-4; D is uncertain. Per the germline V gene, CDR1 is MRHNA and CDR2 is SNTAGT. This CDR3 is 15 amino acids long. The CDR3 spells CASSYSTPTNEKLFF. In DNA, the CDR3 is TGTGCCAGCAGTTACTCGACACCAACTAATGAAAAACTGTTTTTT.

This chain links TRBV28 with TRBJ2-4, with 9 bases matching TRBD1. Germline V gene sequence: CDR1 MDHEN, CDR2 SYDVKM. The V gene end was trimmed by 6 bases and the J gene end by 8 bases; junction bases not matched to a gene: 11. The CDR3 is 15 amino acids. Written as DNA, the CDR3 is TGTGCCAGCAGGGTCCCCGGGACAGGGCCGGACATTCAGTACTTC. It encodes CASRVPGTGPDIQYF.

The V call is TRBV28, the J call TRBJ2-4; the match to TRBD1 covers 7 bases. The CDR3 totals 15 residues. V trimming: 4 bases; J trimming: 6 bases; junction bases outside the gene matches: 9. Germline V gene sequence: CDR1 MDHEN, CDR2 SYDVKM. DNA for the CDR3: TGTGCCAGCAGTTCGCAACAGGGACAGTCAAACATTCAGTACTTC. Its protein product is CASSSQQGQSNIQYF.

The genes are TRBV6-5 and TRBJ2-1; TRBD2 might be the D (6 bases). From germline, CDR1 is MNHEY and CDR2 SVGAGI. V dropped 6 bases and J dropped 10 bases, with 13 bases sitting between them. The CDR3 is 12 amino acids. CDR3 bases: TGTGCCAGCAGCTCCTGGGCGGGGGAGCAGTTCTTC. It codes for CASSSWAGEQFF.

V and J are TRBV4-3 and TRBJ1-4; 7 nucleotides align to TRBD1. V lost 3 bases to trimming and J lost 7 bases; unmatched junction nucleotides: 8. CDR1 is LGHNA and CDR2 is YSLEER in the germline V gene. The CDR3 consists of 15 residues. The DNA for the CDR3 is TGCGCCAGCAGCCACCCCGACAGGGTCGGTGAAAAACTGTTTTTT. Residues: CASSHPDRVGEKLFF.

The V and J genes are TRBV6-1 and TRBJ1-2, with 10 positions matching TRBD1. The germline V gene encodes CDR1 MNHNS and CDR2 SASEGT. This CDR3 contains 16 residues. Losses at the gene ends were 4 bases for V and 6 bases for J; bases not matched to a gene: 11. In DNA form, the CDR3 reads TGTGCCAGCAGTGTGAATCCGGGACAGGGGTGGGATGGCTACACCTTC. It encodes CASSVNPGQGWDGYTF.

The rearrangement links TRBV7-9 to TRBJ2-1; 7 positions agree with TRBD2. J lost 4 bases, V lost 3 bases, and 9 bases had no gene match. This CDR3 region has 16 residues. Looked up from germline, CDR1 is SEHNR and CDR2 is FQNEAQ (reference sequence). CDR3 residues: CASSFGDYSLYNEQFF. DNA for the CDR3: TGTGCCAGCAGCTTCGGGGACTACTCGCTTTACAATGAGCAGTTCTTC.

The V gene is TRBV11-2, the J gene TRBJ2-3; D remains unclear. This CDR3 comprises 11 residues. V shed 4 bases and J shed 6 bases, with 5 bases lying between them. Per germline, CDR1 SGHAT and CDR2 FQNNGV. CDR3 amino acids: CASSSRDTQYF. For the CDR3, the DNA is TGTGCCAGCAGCTCCCGGGATACGCAGTATTTT. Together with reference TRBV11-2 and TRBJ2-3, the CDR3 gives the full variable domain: EAGVAQSPRYKIIEKRQSVAFWCNPISGHATLYWYQQILGQGPKLLIQFQNNGVVDDSQLPKDRFSAERLKGVDSTLKIQPAKLEDSAVYLCASSSRDTQYFGPGTRLTVL.

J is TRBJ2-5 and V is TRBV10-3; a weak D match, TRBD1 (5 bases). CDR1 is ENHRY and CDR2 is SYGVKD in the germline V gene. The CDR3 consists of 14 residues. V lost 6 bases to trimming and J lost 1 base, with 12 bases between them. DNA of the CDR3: TGTGCCATCAGGGACACCTTCCTCCAAGAGACCCAGTACTTC. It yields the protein CAIRDTFLQETQYF.

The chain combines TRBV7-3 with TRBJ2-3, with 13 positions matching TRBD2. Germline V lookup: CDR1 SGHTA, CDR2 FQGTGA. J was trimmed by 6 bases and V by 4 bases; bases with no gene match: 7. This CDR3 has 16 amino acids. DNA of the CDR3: TGTGCCAGCAGCTCCCGGACTAGCGGGAGATCCGATACGCAGTATTTT. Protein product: CASSSRTSGRSDTQYF.

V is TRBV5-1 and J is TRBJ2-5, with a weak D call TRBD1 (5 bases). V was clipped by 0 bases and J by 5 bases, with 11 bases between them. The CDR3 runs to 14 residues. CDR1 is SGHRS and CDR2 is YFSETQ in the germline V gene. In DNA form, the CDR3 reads TGCGCCAGCAGCTTGGTGGCAGGGCGGGAGACCCAGTACTTC. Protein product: CASSLVAGRETQYF.

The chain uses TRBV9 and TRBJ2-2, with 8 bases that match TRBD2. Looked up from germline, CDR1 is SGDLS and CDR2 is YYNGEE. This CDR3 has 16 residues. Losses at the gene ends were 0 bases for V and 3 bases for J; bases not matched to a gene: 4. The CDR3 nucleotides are TGTGCCAGCAGCGTAGATGGCGGGAGGCACACCGGGGAGCTGTTTTTT. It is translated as CASSVDGGRHTGELFF.

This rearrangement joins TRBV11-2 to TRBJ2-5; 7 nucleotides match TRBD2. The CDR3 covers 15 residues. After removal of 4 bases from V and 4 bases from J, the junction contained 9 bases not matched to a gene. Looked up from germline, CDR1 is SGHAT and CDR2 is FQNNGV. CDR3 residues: CASSYRSGIGETQYF. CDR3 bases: TGTGCCAGCAGCTATAGAAGCGGGATAGGAGAGACCCAGTACTTC.

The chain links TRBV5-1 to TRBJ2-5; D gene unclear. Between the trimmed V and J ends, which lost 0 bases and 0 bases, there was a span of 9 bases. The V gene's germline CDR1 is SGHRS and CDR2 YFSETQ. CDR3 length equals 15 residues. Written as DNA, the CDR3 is TGCGCCAGCAGCTTGGATCCGTTGTACCAAGAGACCCAGTACTTC. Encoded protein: CASSLDPLYQETQYF.

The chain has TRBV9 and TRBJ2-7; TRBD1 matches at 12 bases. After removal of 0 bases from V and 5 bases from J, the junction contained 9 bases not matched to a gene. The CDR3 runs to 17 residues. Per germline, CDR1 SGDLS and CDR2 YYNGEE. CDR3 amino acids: CASSVATGTGGIDEQYF. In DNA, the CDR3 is TGTGCCAGCAGCGTAGCTACGGGGACAGGGGGCATCGACGAGCAGTACTTC.

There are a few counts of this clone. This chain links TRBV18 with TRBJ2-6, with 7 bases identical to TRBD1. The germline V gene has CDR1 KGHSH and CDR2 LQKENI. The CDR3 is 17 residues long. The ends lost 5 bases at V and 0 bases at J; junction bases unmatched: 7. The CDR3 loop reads CASSVTGISSGANVLTF. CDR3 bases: TGTGCCAGCTCAGTGACAGGGATAAGCTCTGGGGCCAACGTCCTGACTTTC.

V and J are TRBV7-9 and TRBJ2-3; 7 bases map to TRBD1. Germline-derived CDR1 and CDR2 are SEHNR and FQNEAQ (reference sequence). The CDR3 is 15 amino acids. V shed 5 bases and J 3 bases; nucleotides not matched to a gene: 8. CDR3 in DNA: TGTGCCAGCAGCCTACGGGACAGACGTACAGATACGCAGTATTTT. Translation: CASSLRDRRTDTQYF.

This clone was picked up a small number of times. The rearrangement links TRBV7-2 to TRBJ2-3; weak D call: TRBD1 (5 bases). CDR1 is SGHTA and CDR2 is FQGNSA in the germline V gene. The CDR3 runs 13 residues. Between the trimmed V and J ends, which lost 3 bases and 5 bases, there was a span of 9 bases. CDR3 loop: CASSLQGRDTQYF. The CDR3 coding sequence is TGTGCCAGCAGCTTGCAGGGTAGAGATACGCAGTATTTT. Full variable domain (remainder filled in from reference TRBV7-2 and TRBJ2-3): GAGVSQSPSNKVTEKGKDVELRCDPISGHTALYWYRQSLGQGLEFLIYFQGNSAPDKSGLPSDRFSAERTGGSVSTLTIQRTQQEDSAVYLCASSLQGRDTQYFGPGTRLTVL.

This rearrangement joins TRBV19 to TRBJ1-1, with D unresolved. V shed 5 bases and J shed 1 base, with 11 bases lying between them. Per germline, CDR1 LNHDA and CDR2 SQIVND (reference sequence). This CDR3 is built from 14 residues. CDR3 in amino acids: CASSSRVANTEAFF. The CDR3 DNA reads TGTGCCAGTAGTTCGCGGGTCGCGAACACTGAAGCTTTCTTT. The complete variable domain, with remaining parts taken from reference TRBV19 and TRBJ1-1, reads DGGITQSPKYLFRKEGQNVTLSCEQNLNHDAMYWYRQDPGQGLRLIYYSQIVNDFQKGDIAEGYSVSREKKESFPLTVTSAQKNPTAFYLCASSSRVANTEAFFGQGTRLTVV.

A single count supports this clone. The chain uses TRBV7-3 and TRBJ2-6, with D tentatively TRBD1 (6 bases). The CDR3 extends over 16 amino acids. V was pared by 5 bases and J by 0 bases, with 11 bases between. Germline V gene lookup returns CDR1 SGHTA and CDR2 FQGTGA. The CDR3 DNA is TGTGCCAGCAGCCCGGGACACAACTCTGGGGCCAACGTCCTGACTTTC. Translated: CASSPGHNSGANVLTF.

The CDR3 DNA is TGTGCCAGCAGCACGGGACAGCCGAATTCACCCCTCCACTTT. This codes for CASSTGQPNSPLHF. The chain uses TRBV7-3 and TRBJ1-6, with TRBD1 identical over 7 bases. Unmatched junction bases numbered 5, after V lost 5 bases and J lost 7 bases. CDR3 length: 14 amino acids. Germline V lookup: CDR1 SGHTA, CDR2 FQGTGA.

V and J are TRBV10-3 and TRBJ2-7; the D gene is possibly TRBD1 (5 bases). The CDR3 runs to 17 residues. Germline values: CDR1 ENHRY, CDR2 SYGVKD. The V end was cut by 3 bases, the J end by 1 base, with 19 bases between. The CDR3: CAISDTSWGRVSYEQYF. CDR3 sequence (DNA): TGTGCCATCAGTGATACGAGCTGGGGCCGCGTATCCTACGAGCAGTACTTC.

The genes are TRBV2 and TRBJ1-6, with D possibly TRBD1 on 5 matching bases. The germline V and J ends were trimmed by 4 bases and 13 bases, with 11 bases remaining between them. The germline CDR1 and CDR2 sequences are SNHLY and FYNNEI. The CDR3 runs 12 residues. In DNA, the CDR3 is TGTGCCAGCAGTGGGGGCCCTTGGCCCCTCCACTTT. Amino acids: CASSGGPWPLHF.

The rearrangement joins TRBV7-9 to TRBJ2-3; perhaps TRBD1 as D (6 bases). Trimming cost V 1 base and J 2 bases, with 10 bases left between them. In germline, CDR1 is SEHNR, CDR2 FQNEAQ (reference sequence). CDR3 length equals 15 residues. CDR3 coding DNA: TGTGCCAGCAGCTTAGGGGCAGGGGCCACAGATACGCAGTATTTT. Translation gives CASSLGAGATDTQYF.

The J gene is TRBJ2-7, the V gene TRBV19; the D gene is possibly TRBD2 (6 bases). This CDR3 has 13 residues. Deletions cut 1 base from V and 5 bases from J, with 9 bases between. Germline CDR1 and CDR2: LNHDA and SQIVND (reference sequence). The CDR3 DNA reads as TGTGCCAGTAGTATAGCTGGAGGGAACGAGCAGTACTTC. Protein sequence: CASSIAGGNEQYF.

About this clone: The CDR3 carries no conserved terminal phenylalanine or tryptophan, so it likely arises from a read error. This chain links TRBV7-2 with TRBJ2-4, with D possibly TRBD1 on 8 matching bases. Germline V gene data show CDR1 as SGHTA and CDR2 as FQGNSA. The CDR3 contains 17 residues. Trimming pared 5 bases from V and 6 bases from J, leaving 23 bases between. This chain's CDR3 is CASSPSTGGDGGNIQYL. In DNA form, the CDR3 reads TGTGCCAGCAGCCCATCAACAGGGGGGGATGGTGGAAACATTCAGTACCTC.